Each of the 13 T cell receptor beta chains below was sequenced from the same sample in a study of blood T cell repertoires in COVID-19. Clones were read by immunoSEQ multiplex PCR, and TCRdb kept only the in-frame ones, dropping some. The sample lists hundreds of thousands of clones; roughly 90% were seen once. Sequenced sample: peripheral blood. Every receptor here comes from a woman aged 70-85 years with COVID-19, enrolled during active disease.

The chain recombines TRBV5-6 with TRBJ1-5; TRBD1 aligns across 8 bases. Germline V gene lookup returns CDR1 SGHDT and CDR2 YYEEEE. The CDR3 has 15 amino acids. J was trimmed by 3 bases and V by 5 bases; bases with no gene match: 7. CDR3 sequence reads: CASRLYQGANQPQHF. Here the CDR3 DNA reads TGTGCCAGCAGACTCTATCAGGGGGCCAATCAGCCCCAGCATTTT.

This chain connects TRBV18 to TRBJ2-3, with a weak D call TRBD2 (6 bases). The ends were cut back, 2 bases at V and 8 bases at J, with 17 bases in the middle. This CDR3 is 15 amino acids long. Germline CDR1 KGHSH, CDR2 LQKENI. Here the CDR3 DNA reads TGTGCCAGCTCACCAGGGAGCGGCGGGCGGGGTACGCAGTATTTT. Its translation: CASSPGSGGRGTQYF.

The CDR3 is CASSHAGEKLFF. The CDR3 nucleotides read TGTGCCAGCAGCCACGCGGGTGAAAAACTGTTTTTT. The chain links TRBV3-1 (or the pseudogene TRBV3-2) to TRBJ1-4; D ambiguous. CDR1 and CDR2 (germline): LGHDT, YNNKEL (reference sequence). The CDR3 is made up of 12 amino acids. Trimming took off 3 bases at V and 7 bases at J, with 6 bases between the two ends.

This clone was counted a few times. The chain is built from TRBV30 and TRBJ1-3; 11 bases are a match to TRBD1. The CDR3 extends over 14 amino acids. Germline trimming cut 4 bases from V and 7 bases from J; bases unmatched to any gene: 6. Per germline, CDR1 GTSNPN and CDR2 SVGIG (reference sequence). The CDR3 bases are TGTGCCTGGAACCTTCGGGACAGGGGGAACACCATATATTTT. The encoded protein is CAWNLRDRGNTIYF.

V and J are TRBV7-2 and TRBJ1-1; unclear D gene. CDR1 is SGHTA, CDR2 FQGNSA, per germline. The CDR3 runs 13 residues. V was pared by 3 bases and J by 2 bases, with 7 bases between. Written as DNA, the CDR3 is TGTGCCAGCAGCTTGAGGGCTAACACTGAAGCTTTCTTT. Protein: CASSLRANTEAFF. The full variable domain, with the rest looked up from reference TRBV7-2 and TRBJ1-1, is GAGVSQSPSNKVTEKGKDVELRCDPISGHTALYWYRQSLGQGLEFLIYFQGNSAPDKSGLPSDRFSAERTGGSVSTLTIQRTQQEDSAVYLCASSLRANTEAFFGQGTRLTVV.

Turning to this clone: One end of the junction does not line up with germline, which may come from a read error. The J gene is TRBJ2-3, the V gene TRBV2; TRBD2 matches 13 bases. The CDR3 is 16 residues long. The germline V gene has CDR1 SNHLY and CDR2 FYNNEI. In DNA form, the CDR3 reads TGTGCCAGCAGAGAAGGACTAGCGGGGGACCCAGATACGCAGTATTTT. Translating it yields CASREGLAGDPDTQYF.

The gene calls are TRBV19 and TRBJ1-4; perhaps TRBD1 as D (6 bases). The V end was cut by 4 bases, the J end by 8 bases, with 8 bases between. This CDR3 spans 12 amino acids. Per germline, CDR1 LNHDA and CDR2 SQIVND (reference sequence). The chain's CDR3 is CASSSDREKLFF. DNA of the CDR3: TGTGCCAGTAGTAGCGACAGGGAAAAACTGTTTTTT.

The chain couples TRBV13 to TRBJ2-7, with TRBD2 identical over 15 bases. Germline-derived CDR1 and CDR2 are PRHDT and FYEKMQ (reference sequence). V trimming: 5 bases; J trimming: 7 bases; junction bases outside the gene matches: 12. The CDR3 covers 17 residues. The CDR3 coding sequence is TGTGCCAGCAGCATGGGACTAGCGGGGGGCCTTTGGGAAGAGCAGTACTTC. As protein: CASSMGLAGGLWEEQYF.

The V and J genes are TRBV12-3 or TRBV12-4 and TRBJ1-2; maybe TRBD1 (6 bases). Trimming stripped 6 bases from V and 4 bases from J, with 12 bases between. This CDR3 has 13 residues. In nucleotides, the CDR3 is TGTGCCAGCAGCCAGGGGTTTACCTATGGCTACACCTTC. Its protein is CASSQGFTYGYTF.

To note about this clone: Other DNA variants within this sample encode the same CDR3. The gene calls are TRBV30 and TRBJ2-3; the match to TRBD1 covers 8 bases. Germline trimming cut 2 bases from V and 6 bases from J; bases unmatched to any gene: 1. This CDR3 has 12 residues. From germline, CDR1 is GTSNPN and CDR2 SVGIG (reference sequence). The CDR3 nucleotides are TGTGCCTGGAGTCAGGGGGCTGATACGCAGTATTTT. This translates into CAWSQGADTQYF.

This chain links TRBV3-1 (or the pseudogene TRBV3-2) with TRBJ1-6; tentative D call: TRBD1 (5 bases). Trimming cost V 2 bases and J 9 bases, with 11 bases left between them. Per the germline V gene, CDR1 is LGHDT and CDR2 is YNNKEL (reference sequence). The CDR3 has 14 residues. The CDR3: CASSQSRGVSPLHF. In nucleotides, the CDR3 is TGTGCCAGCAGCCAATCGCGGGGGGTTTCACCCCTCCACTTT.

This sequence joins TRBV7-2 and TRBJ2-7, with 8 bases aligning to TRBD2. V was clipped by 2 bases and J by 4 bases; unmatched bases: 7. CDR1 SGHTA and CDR2 FQGNSA come from the germline V gene. The CDR3 spans 15 residues. As DNA, the CDR3 is TGTGCCAGCAGCTTAATCGGGGGGGGTCGATACGAGCAGTACTTC. As protein: CASSLIGGGRYEQYF.

This sequence joins TRBV7-8 and TRBJ2-5, with TRBD1 identical over 9 bases. The germline gives CDR1 SGHVS, CDR2 FQNEAQ. CDR3 length equals 14 residues. With V trimmed by 5 bases and J by 5 bases, 6 bases remained unmatched. CDR3 DNA: TGTGCCAGCAGCCCCCGGGACAGGGACGAGACCCAGTACTTC. Protein: CASSPRDRDETQYF. Using reference TRBV7-8 and TRBJ2-5 for the parts outside the CDR3, the full variable domain is GAGVSQSPRYKVAKRGQDVALRCDPISGHVSLFWYQQALGQGPEFLTYFQNEAQLDKSGLPSDRFFAERPEGSVSTLKIQRTQQEDSAVYLCASSPRDRDETQYFGPGTRLLVL.